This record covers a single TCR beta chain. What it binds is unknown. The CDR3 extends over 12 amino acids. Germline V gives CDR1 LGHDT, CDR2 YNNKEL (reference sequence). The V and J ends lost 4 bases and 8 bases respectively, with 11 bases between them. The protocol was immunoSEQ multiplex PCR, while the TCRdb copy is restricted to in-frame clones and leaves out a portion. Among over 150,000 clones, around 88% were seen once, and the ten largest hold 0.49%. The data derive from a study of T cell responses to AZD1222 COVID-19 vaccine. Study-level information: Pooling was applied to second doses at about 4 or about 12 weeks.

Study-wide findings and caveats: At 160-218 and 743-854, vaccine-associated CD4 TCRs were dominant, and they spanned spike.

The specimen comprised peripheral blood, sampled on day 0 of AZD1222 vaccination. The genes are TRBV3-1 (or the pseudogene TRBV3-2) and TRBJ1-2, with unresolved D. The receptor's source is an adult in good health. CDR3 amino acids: CASSRQALGYTF. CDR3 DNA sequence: TGTGCCAGCAGCCGGCAGGCCTTGGGCTACACCTTC.